This entry lists 21 T cell receptor beta chains sequenced from one sample in a study of response to subunit inactivated influenza vaccine. TCRdb passed the RT-PCR reads through MiXCR, listing each CDR3 protein once. Among hundreds of thousands of distinct CDR3 sequences listed, approximately 9.9% were seen once. Sequenced material: PBMCs from blood, taken more than 35 days after vaccination. Receptor source: a man aged 50-59 years who received an inactivated influenza vaccine.

The rearrangement links TRBV29-1 to TRBJ2-1; 9 nucleotides align to TRBD2. The CDR3 runs to 15 residues. Germline V gene data show CDR1 as SQVTM and CDR2 as ANQGSEA. The V and J ends lost 6 bases and 4 bases, in that order; junction bases with no gene match: 10. The chain's CDR3 is CSVKGGGGAYNEQFF. In DNA, the CDR3 is TGCAGCGTAAAAGGGGGCGGGGGGGCTTACAATGAGCAGTTCTTC.

This clonotype was detected ten times or more. V gene TRBV12-3 or TRBV12-4 combines with J gene TRBJ1-2, with 8 nucleotides matching TRBD1. V lost 4 bases and J lost 7; bases outside the gene matches: 8. The CDR3 is made up of 14 amino acids. The CDR3 is CASSYRGTRSGYTF. CDR3 DNA: TGTGCCAGCAGTTACAGGGGGACCAGGAGTGGCTACACCTTC.

This clonotype has ten or more counts. This chain connects TRBV7-2 to TRBJ1-4; maybe TRBD1 (5 bases). V was trimmed by 1 base and J by 7 bases, leaving 10 bases between them. Germline V gene data show CDR1 as SGHTA and CDR2 as FQGNSA. This CDR3 has 14 residues. In DNA, the CDR3 is TGTGCCAGCAGCTTAGGAGGGACTGCTGAAAAACTGTTTTTT. As protein: CASSLGGTAEKLFF.

CDR3: CASSAVTVTEAFF. In nucleotides, the CDR3 is TGTGCCAGCAGTGCCGTGACCGTTACTGAAGCTTTCTTT. V gene TRBV6-1 combines with J gene TRBJ1-1; D unresolved. Germline V CDR1 and CDR2: MNHNS, SASEGT. CDR3 size: 13 residues. Trimming pared 4 bases from V and 5 bases from J, leaving 11 bases between.

This clonotype appeared a few times. The chain carries TRBV6-2 or TRBV6-3 and TRBJ2-1; TRBD2 might be the D (5 bases). The length of the CDR3 is 14 residues. Germline values: CDR1 MNHEY, CDR2 SVGEGT. Trimming shortened V by 0 bases and J by 4 bases, and 7 bases separated the two germline ends. The CDR3 DNA follows: TGTGCCAGCAGTTACTCGGACTGGTACAATGAGCAGTTCTTC. Its protein product is CASSYSDWYNEQFF.

There are a few counts of this clonotype. The gene calls are TRBV11-1 and TRBJ2-7; 10 bases match TRBD2. Germline V lookup: CDR1 SGHAT, CDR2 FQDESV (reference sequence). Germline trimming cut 5 bases from V and 7 bases from J; bases unmatched to any gene: 20. This CDR3 comprises 18 residues. CDR3 nucleotides: TGTGCCAGCAGCCCCGCCAGGCTAGCGGGAGCATGGATGTGGGAGCAGTACTTC. This codes for CASSPARLAGAWMWEQYF.

CDR3: CASSSGLAGGRSYEQYF. The CDR3 region has the DNA TGTGCCAGTAGTTCGGGACTAGCGGGAGGAAGGAGCTACGAGCAGTACTTC. The gene calls are TRBV19 and TRBJ2-7, with 15 positions matching TRBD2. V dropped 5 bases and J dropped 3; count of bases not matched to a gene: 8. From germline, CDR1 is LNHDA and CDR2 SQIVND (reference sequence). CDR3 length: 17 amino acids.

This clonotype has a handful of counts. J is TRBJ2-5 and V is TRBV11-2, with 9 bases identical to TRBD2. The CDR3 extends over 15 amino acids. Per the germline V gene, CDR1 is SGHAT and CDR2 is FQNNGV. Trimming took 3 bases from V and 1 from J; bases not matched to a gene: 3. The DNA for the CDR3 is TGTGCCAGCAGCTTCGTAGCGGGGGCCCAAGAGACCCAGTACTTC. Its protein product is CASSFVAGAQETQYF.

This clonotype showed up many times. The chain uses TRBV5-1 and TRBJ2-1; no clear D. V was shortened by 0 bases and J by 2 bases, with 6 bases between the two germline ends. The germline CDR1 and CDR2 sequences are SGHRS and YFSETQ. The CDR3 consists of 14 residues. CDR3 region: CASSLGGAYNEQFF. The DNA of the CDR3 is TGCGCCAGCAGCTTGGGTGGGGCCTACAATGAGCAGTTCTTC.

The genes are TRBV7-2 and TRBJ1-4, with D possibly matching TRBD1 (6 bases). In germline, CDR1 is SGHTA, CDR2 FQGNSA. CDR3 size: 16 residues. V was trimmed by 1 base and J by 2 bases, leaving 11 bases between them. This chain's CDR3 is CASSLVQGTTNEKLFF. CDR3 nucleotides: TGTGCCAGCAGCTTAGTTCAGGGGACCACTAATGAAAAACTGTTTTTT.

J is TRBJ2-5 and V is TRBV12-3 or TRBV12-4; TRBD1 agrees at 11 bases. After removal of 3 bases from V and 3 bases from J, the junction contained 9 bases not matched to a gene. This CDR3 has 17 amino acids. The CDR3 sequence: CASSFLPGQGEKETQYF. DNA for the CDR3: TGTGCCAGCAGTTTCCTTCCGGGACAGGGGGAAAAAGAGACCCAGTACTTC.

This clonotype has just a few counts. The chain joins TRBV5-1 to TRBJ1-1, with D possibly TRBD1 on 5 matching bases. The germline V gene has CDR1 SGHRS and CDR2 YFSETQ. The ends were cut back, 0 bases at V and 5 bases at J, with 14 bases in the middle. This CDR3 has 15 amino acids. The CDR3 DNA reads as TGCGCCAGCAGCTTGGGGAGGGGCCGCAGGACTGAAGCTTTCTTT. Translating gives CASSLGRGRRTEAFF.

This clonotype was seen repeatedly, ten times or more. The rearrangement uses TRBV7-2 and TRBJ2-2; the D call may be TRBD1 or TRBD2 (6 bases each). The CDR3 contains 16 residues. Germline V gives CDR1 SGHTA, CDR2 FQGNSA. The ends were cut back, 4 bases at V and 4 bases at J, with 16 bases in the middle. The CDR3 loop reads CASSWGAQVVTGELFF. The CDR3 DNA is TGTGCCAGCAGCTGGGGGGCGCAGGTAGTCACCGGGGAGCTGTTTTTT.

The chain couples TRBV28 to TRBJ1-2, with D possibly matching TRBD1 (6 bases). The germline V gene has CDR1 MDHEN and CDR2 SYDVKM. V lost 7 bases, J lost 8 bases, and 26 bases lay in between. The CDR3 covers 16 residues. In nucleotides, the CDR3 is TGTGCCAGCACCTCCCCAGGGGAGTCCTTCCTTCAGGGCTACACCTTC. It yields the protein CASTSPGESFLQGYTF.

This clonotype was counted at least ten times. This rearrangement joins TRBV21-1 to TRBJ2-1; TRBD2, as called in the table, went unchecked against the DNA. TRBV21-1 is an annotated pseudogene. CDR3 size: 18 residues. The CDR3 spells CASSKELGRESSYNEQFF. CDR3 DNA sequence: TGTGCCAGCAGCAAAGAACTAGGGCGGGAAAGCTCCTACAATGAGCAGTTCTTC.

The sample holds many counts of this clonotype. The V gene is TRBV4-2, the J gene TRBJ2-1; 16 positions agree with TRBD2. The CDR3 has 18 amino acids. J gave up 8 bases and V 5 bases, and 12 bases lay outside the gene matches. In germline, CDR1 is LGHNA, CDR2 YNFKEQ. The CDR3 nucleotides read TGTGCCAGCAGCTATCTGGGACTAGCGGGGGGGATATTCGATGAGCAGTTCTTC. Residues: CASSYLGLAGGIFDEQFF.

This clonotype was picked up many times. The chain's CDR3 is CASSPTGTGANVLTF. In DNA, the CDR3 is TGCGCCAGCAGCCCCACAGGGACTGGGGCCAACGTCCTGACTTTC. The chain carries TRBV5-1 and TRBJ2-6, with D perhaps TRBD1 (6 bases). CDR3 length equals 15 residues. Looked up from germline, CDR1 is SGHRS and CDR2 is YFSETQ. V lost 4 bases to trimming and J lost 2 bases, with 10 bases between them.

The chain combines TRBV12-3 or TRBV12-4 with TRBJ2-5; 10 bases agree with TRBD2. The CDR3 is 14 amino acids. The V and J ends lost 6 bases and 3 bases, in that order; junction bases with no gene match: 4. The CDR3 DNA is TGTGCCAGCAGACGGACTAGCGGAGAAGAGACCCAGTACTTC. It is translated as CASRRTSGEETQYF.

The chain links TRBV20-1 to TRBJ2-5; D is perhaps TRBD2 (5 bases). V gave up 4 bases and J gave up 5 bases, with 11 bases separating them. The CDR3 runs 12 residues. Looked up from germline, CDR1 is DFQATT and CDR2 is SNEGSKA (reference sequence). The CDR3 is CSANEEDETQYF. The CDR3 coding sequence is TGCAGTGCTAACGAGGAGGACGAGACCCAGTACTTC.

This CDR3 is CAIRGETTGYTQYF. CDR3 bases: TGTGCCATCAGGGGAGAAACGACAGGGTATACGCAGTATTTT. The V and J genes are TRBV10-3 and TRBJ2-3; the match to TRBD1 covers 7 bases. The CDR3 has 14 residues. Germline CDR1 reads ENHRY; CDR2 reads SYGVKD. With 6 bases clipped from V and 7 bases from J, the junction kept 10 bases outside the gene matches.

This clonotype was seen a few times. The chain uses TRBV10-3 and TRBJ2-2, with 7 bases aligning to TRBD1. CDR1 is ENHRY and CDR2 is SYGVKD in the germline V gene. This CDR3 is built from 14 residues. The J segment lost 3 bases and the V segment lost 10 bases, leaving 8 bases of the junction unmatched. CDR3 region: CATRRQGDTGELFF. CDR3 nucleotide sequence: TGTGCCACCAGGAGACAGGGAGACACCGGGGAGCTGTTTTTT.